What follows are 7 T cell receptor beta chains derived from one specimen sequenced in a study of response to subunit inactivated influenza vaccine. TCRdb fed the RT-PCR reads into MiXCR, producing one record per CDR3 protein. The data show about 530,000 distinct CDR3 sequences, 12% seen once. The source material was PBMCs from blood, sampled on the day of vaccination. The receptor source for this set is a man aged 50 or older who received an inactivated influenza vaccine.

There are a few counts of this clonotype. This chain links TRBV28 with TRBJ2-7; D might be TRBD1 (6 bases). V lost 1 base, J lost 2 bases, and 18 bases lay in between. Germline CDR1 is MDHEN and CDR2 is SYDVKM. This CDR3 spans 17 amino acids. The CDR3 reads CASSLSSWPGATYEQYF. CDR3 DNA sequence: TGTGCCAGCAGTTTATCTTCCTGGCCAGGGGCGACCTACGAGCAGTACTTC.

The CDR3 loop is CSARVGTDNQPQHF. The CDR3 nucleotides read TGCAGTGCTAGAGTGGGGACAGACAATCAGCCCCAGCATTTT. The V gene is TRBV20-1, the J gene TRBJ1-5; 7 nucleotides line up with TRBD1. The CDR3 has 14 residues. V trimming: 1 base; J trimming: 3 bases; junction bases outside the gene matches: 3. Per the germline V gene, CDR1 is DFQATT and CDR2 is SNEGSKA (reference sequence).

This clonotype appeared many times. The chain couples TRBV7-2 to TRBJ2-7; D call uncertain. The germline V gene encodes CDR1 SGHTA and CDR2 FQGNSA. The ends were cut back, 3 bases at V and 2 bases at J, with 5 bases in the middle. CDR3 length equals 12 residues. CDR3 protein: CASSFDPYEQYF. In DNA form, the CDR3 reads TGTGCCAGCAGCTTTGACCCCTACGAGCAGTACTTC.

This clonotype was seen only a few times. V is TRBV7-3 and J is TRBJ2-2; TRBD2 agrees at 9 bases. Germline values: CDR1 SGHTA, CDR2 FQGTGA. The CDR3 covers 17 residues. Trimming cost V 5 bases and J 6 bases; bases outside gene matches: 13. The CDR3 nucleotides read TGTGCCAGCAGCGGAACCGCTAGCGGGATTAACCCCGGGGAGCTGTTTTTT. This sequence encodes CASSGTASGINPGELFF.

This clonotype was seen a few times. The junction differs from germline at one of its ends, possibly a read error. The V and J genes are TRBV7-2 and TRBJ1-4, with a weak D call TRBD1 (5 bases). This CDR3 has 16 amino acids. Germline loops: CDR1 SGHTA, CDR2 FQGNSA. This CDR3 is CASSLVGRTTNEKLFF. DNA of the CDR3: TGTGCCAGCAGCTTAGTGGGACGGACAACTAATGAAAAACTGTTCTTT.

The rearrangement links TRBV29-1 to TRBJ2-2; D not resolved. V lost 6 bases and J 6 bases, leaving 14 bases between the germline ends. The CDR3 is 13 amino acids. Germline V gene lookup returns CDR1 SQVTM and CDR2 ANQGSEA. CDR3: CSVTLAFPGELFF. The CDR3 bases are TGCAGCGTCACTCTCGCGTTCCCCGGGGAGCTGTTTTTT.

This clonotype has only a few counts. This chain links TRBV18 with TRBJ1-2; D is perhaps TRBD1 (6 bases). The CDR3 has 14 residues. Germline lookup yields CDR1 KGHSH and CDR2 LQKENI. The V and J ends lost 5 bases and 3 bases respectively, with 13 bases between them. CDR3 loop: CASSAQGIYYGYTF. CDR3 DNA sequence: TGTGCCAGCTCAGCACAGGGTATCTACTATGGCTACACCTTC.